Listed below are T cell receptor beta chains from one sample, sequenced in a study of T-cell reconstitution after alpha-beta-depleted transplantation in children. Each CDR3 protein gets one entry after TCRdb re-called the PCR reads with MiXCR. In the table there are approximately 50,000 distinct CDR3 sequences, under 6.5% of which are singletons. This specimen was PBMCs, mostly from graft donor cells, taken 60 days after TCRalphabeta/CD19-depleted stem cell transplant. These TCRs come from a female patient aged 2-15 years who had a stem cell transplant for aplastic anemia, so the T cells may come from the graft donor. CDR3s include the opening cysteine and the closing phenylalanine or tryptophan.

J gene	V gene	CDR3 protein
TRBJ2-7	TRBV2	CASSLSEQYF
TRBJ2-1	TRBV20-1	CSARPLAGVNEQFF
TRBJ1-1	TRBV5-1	CASSLARGPEAFF
TRBJ2-5	TRBV7-2	CASSLGLAETQYF
TRBJ1-5	TRBV12-3/TRBV12-4	CASSFRDRGNQPQHF
TRBJ2-2	TRBV10-3	CAISAQAPGAGELFF
TRBJ1-5	TRBV6-5	CASSWKQGGNQPQHF
TRBJ1-2	TRBV7-2	CASSVDQNYGYTF
TRBJ2-7	TRBV18	CASSPRPDRVPRTEQYF
TRBJ2-7	TRBV7-2	CASSLPSGYEQYF
TRBJ2-5	TRBV29-1	CSVAGTGAETQYF
TRBJ2-1	TRBV2	CASSEASAGNEQFF
TRBJ2-2	TRBV20-1	CSARSGGSWNTGELFF
TRBJ2-7	TRBV4-1	CASSQDLSQGGYEQYF
TRBJ1-3	TRBV10-3	CAISESGGPSSGNTIYF
TRBJ2-5	TRBV10-3	CAISASGRETQYF
TRBJ2-5	TRBV21-1	CASSKETAKYF
TRBJ1-5	TRBV6-5	CASSIERGHQPQHF
TRBJ2-7	TRBV25-1	CARAFRTGLSYEQYF
TRBJ2-7	TRBV20-1	CSARDSGGYQPYEQYF
TRBJ2-3	TRBV30	CAWSVGPLTDTQYF
TRBJ2-1	TRBV18	CASSPRGAYNEQFF
TRBJ1-1	TRBV28	CASLGAGGENTEAFF
TRBJ2-2	TRBV7-9	CASSPPTSGNTGELFF
TRBJ1-6	TRBV20-1	CSARVRGGYNSPLHF
TRBJ1-1	TRBV7-9	CASLPSGTGNTEAFF
TRBJ2-1	TRBV5-5	CASSPQVGTNEQFF
TRBJ2-7	TRBV5-1	CASSSASRREQYF
TRBJ2-5	TRBV7-2	CASSLFGDRKETQYF
TRBJ1-5	TRBV20-1	CSASLDSNQPQHF
TRBJ2-5	TRBV11-2	CASSLDQAETQYF
TRBJ2-1	TRBV3-1	CASSPPGNRRDEQFF
TRBJ2-1	TRBV20-1	CSASRGQGIYNEQFF
TRBJ2-2	TRBV24-1	CATRGGANTGELFF
TRBJ2-3	TRBV4-2	CASSHPGGHGDTQYF
TRBJ2-5	TRBV5-5	CASSLEQVQETQYF
TRBJ1-1	TRBV10-2	CASTKQGMNTEAFF
TRBJ1-3	TRBV5-6	CASSLGDRFGNTIYF
TRBJ2-1	TRBV10-3	CAISDRLAGGGNEQFF
TRBJ2-3	TRBV20-1	CSAATRDTQYF
TRBJ2-5	TRBV7-9	CASSSPGQGAETQYF
TRBJ1-4	TRBV7-2	CASSRISGTNEKLFF
TRBJ2-2	TRBV10-3	CAISEQGGTGELFF
TRBJ2-5	TRBV4-1	CASSQDGTVEETQYF
TRBJ2-7	TRBV7-3	CASSQQGLSSYEQYF
TRBJ2-7	TRBV27	CASSSHLTGRAGEQYF
TRBJ2-3	TRBV5-1	CASSLRTRPLGTDTQYF
TRBJ2-7	TRBV3-1	CASSPHRRGGREQYF
TRBJ1-3	TRBV6-6	CASSPDRVNGNTIYF
TRBJ2-7	TRBV24-1	CASKPGLAGGAYEQYF
TRBJ2-5	TRBV6-2/TRBV6-3	CASSRGINRSPETQYF
TRBJ1-1	TRBV7-3	CASSLGSGFGEAFF
TRBJ2-1	TRBV18	CASSPSKGRNEQFF
TRBJ1-5	TRBV6-1	CASSARVHQPQHF
TRBJ2-2	TRBV5-6	CASSLGREPYTGELFF
TRBJ1-5	TRBV10-3	CAISQGAGNQPQHF
TRBJ2-7	TRBV4-2	CASSQVLASGSYEQYF
TRBJ2-1	TRBV24-1	CATSDLKRGGSRNEQFF
TRBJ1-1	TRBV20-1	CSARTAMNTEAFF